This note documents a single TCR beta chain sequence. The antigen is undetermined. This sample is part of a study of cytomegalovirus exposure and HLA in healthy donors. Broader study findings: A later analysis found first-cohort TCR clusters tended to co-occur in the 130 or so validation repertoires.

Separate from the roughly 720-subject first cohort was the approximately 130-subject validation cohort, to which the donors belonged. Assay: immunoSEQ multiplex PCR; the TCRdb copy retains only in-frame clones and omits some. The table records fewer than 200,000 clones, approximately 87% of them present only once. The clonotype was recovered from a woman in her 30s in good health and CMV-seronegative. The specimen was PBMCs.

CDR3 sequence: CASRLFPGKSNEKLFF. CDR3 in DNA: TGTGCAAGTCGCTTATTCCCAGGGAAGTCTAATGAAAAACTGTTTTTT. This sequence joins TRBV12-2 and TRBJ1-4; whether TRBD1, the table's D call, matches the DNA was not checked. TRBV12-2 has pseudogene status. There are 16 residues in the CDR3.